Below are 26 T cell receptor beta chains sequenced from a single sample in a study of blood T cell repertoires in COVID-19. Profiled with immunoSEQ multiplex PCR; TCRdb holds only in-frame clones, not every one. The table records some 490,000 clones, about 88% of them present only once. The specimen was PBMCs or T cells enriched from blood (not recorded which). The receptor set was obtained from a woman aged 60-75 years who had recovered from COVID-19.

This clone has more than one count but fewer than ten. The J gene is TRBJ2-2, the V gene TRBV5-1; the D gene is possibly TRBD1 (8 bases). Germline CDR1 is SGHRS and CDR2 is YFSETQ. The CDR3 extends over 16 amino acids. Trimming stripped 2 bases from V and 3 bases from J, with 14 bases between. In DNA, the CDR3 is TGCGCCAGCAGCTTTTACAGGGGGAGGGACACCGGGGAGCTGTTTTTT. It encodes CASSFYRGRDTGELFF.

The CDR3, as DNA: TGTGCCAGCGAGGGACAGGGAGGCACTGAAGCTTTCTTT. It encodes CASEGQGGTEAFF. The genes are TRBV25-1 and TRBJ1-1; 9 bases are shared with TRBD1. CDR1 and CDR2 (germline): MGHDK, SYGVNS. Trimming removed 8 bases from V and 4 bases from J; junction bases left unmatched: 5. The CDR3 extends over 13 amino acids.

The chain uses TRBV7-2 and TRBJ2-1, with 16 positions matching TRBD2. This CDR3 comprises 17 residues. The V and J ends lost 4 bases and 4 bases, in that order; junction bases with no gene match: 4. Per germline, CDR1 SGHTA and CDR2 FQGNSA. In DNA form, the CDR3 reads TGTGCCAGCAGCTCCGGGACTAGCGGGGGGGGATACAATGAGCAGTTCTTC. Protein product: CASSSGTSGGGYNEQFF.

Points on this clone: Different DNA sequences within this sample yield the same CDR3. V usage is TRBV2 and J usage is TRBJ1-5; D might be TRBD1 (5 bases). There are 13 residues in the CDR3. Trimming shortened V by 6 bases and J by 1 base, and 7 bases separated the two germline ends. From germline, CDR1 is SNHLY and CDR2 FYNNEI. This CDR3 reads CASRGQSNQPQHF. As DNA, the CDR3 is TGTGCCAGCAGGGGGCAGAGCAATCAGCCCCAGCATTTT.

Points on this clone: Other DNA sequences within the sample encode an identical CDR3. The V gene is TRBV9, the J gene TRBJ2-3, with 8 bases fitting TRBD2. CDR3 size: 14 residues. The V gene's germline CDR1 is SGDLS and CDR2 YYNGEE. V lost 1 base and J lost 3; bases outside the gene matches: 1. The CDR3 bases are TGTGCCAGCAGCGTAAGCGGGGGTACAGATACGCAGTATTTT. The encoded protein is CASSVSGGTDTQYF.

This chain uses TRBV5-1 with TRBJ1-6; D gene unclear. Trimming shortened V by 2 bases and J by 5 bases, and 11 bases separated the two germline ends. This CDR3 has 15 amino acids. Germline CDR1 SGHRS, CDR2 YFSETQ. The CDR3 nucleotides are TGCGCCAGCAGCTTATTTACTGTGGATAATTCACCCCTCCACTTT. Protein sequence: CASSLFTVDNSPLHF.

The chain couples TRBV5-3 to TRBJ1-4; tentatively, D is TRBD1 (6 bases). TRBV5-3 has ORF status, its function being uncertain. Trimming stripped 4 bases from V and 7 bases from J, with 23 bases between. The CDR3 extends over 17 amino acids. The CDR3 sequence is CARSARKQGVNSEKLFF. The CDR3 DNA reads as TGTGCCAGAAGCGCGAGGAAACAGGGAGTGAACAGTGAAAAACTGTTTTTT.

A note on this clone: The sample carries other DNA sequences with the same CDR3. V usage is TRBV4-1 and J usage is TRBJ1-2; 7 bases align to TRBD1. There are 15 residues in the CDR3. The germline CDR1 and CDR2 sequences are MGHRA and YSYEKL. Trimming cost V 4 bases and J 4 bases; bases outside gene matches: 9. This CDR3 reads CASSPLDREGYGYTF. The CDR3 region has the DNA TGCGCCAGCAGCCCGTTAGACAGGGAAGGCTATGGCTACACCTTC.

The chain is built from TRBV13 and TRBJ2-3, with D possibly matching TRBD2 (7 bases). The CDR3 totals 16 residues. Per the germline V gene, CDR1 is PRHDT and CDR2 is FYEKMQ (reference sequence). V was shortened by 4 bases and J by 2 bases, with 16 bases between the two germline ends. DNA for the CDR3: TGTGCCAGCAGCTGGGGGGGGGCCGTATTCACAGATACGCAGTATTTT. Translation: CASSWGGAVFTDTQYF.

The CDR3 is CASSGSGDGYNEQFF. CDR3 in DNA: TGTGCCAGCAGTGGGTCAGGGGATGGCTACAATGAGCAGTTCTTC. The V call is TRBV28, the J call TRBJ2-1, with TRBD1 as a possible D gene (6 bases). Germline CDR1 reads MDHEN; CDR2 reads SYDVKM. This CDR3 region has 15 residues. The ends were cut back, 5 bases at V and 3 bases at J, with 14 bases in the middle.

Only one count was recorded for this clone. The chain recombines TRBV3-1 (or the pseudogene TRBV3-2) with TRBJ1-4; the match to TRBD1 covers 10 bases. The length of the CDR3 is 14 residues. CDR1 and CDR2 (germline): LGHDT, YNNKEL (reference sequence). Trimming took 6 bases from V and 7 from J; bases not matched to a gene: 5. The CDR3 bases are TGTGCCAGCAGTCGACAGGGGGCGGTTGAAAAACTGTTTTTT. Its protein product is CASSRQGAVEKLFF.

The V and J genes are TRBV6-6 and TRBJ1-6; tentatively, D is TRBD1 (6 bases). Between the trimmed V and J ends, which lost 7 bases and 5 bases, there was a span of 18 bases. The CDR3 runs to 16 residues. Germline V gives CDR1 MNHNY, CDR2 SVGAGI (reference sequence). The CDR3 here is CASTPTGPMNNSPLHF. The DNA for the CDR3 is TGTGCCAGCACCCCGACAGGACCCATGAATAATTCACCCCTCCACTTT.

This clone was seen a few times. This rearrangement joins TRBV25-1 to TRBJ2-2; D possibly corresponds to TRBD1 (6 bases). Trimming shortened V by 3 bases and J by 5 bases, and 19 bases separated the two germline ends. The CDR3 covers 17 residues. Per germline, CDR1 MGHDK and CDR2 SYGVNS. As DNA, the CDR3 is TGTGCCAGCAGTGAGCCGACAGGTAACTCCCCGACCGGGGAGCTGTTTTTT. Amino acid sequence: CASSEPTGNSPTGELFF.

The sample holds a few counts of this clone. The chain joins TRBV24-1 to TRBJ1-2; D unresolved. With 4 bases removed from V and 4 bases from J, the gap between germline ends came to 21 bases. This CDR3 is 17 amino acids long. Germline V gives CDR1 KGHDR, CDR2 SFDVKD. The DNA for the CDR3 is TGTGCCACCAGTGACTCGAGTCCCCATCTACCCCCCTATGGCTACACCTTC. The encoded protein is CATSDSSPHLPPYGYTF.

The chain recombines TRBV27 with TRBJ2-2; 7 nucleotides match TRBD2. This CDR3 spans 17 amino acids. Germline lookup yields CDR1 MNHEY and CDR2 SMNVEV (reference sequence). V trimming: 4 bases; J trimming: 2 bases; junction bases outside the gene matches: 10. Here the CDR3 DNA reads TGTGCCAGCAGTTCTCGACTAGCTCGAACCAACACCGGGGAGCTGTTTTTT. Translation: CASSSRLARTNTGELFF.

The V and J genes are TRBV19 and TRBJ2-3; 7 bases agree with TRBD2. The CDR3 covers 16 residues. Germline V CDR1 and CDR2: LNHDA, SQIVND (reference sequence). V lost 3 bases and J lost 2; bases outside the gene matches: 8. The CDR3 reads CASSMRVGGSTDTQYF. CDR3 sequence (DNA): TGTGCCAGTAGTATGCGGGTGGGGGGGTCCACAGATACGCAGTATTTT.

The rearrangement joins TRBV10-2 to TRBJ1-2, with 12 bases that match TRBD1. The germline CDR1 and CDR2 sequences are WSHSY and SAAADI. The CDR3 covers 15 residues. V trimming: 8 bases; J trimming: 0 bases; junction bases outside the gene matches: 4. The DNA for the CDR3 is TGCGCCAGCGGGGGACAGGGGGCTGCTAACTATGGCTACACCTTC. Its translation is CASGGQGAANYGYTF.

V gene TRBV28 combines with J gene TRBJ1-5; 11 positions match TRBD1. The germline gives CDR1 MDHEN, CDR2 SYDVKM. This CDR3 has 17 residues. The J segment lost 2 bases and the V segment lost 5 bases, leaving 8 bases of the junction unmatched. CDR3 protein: CASSEGQGVRGNQPQHF. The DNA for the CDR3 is TGTGCCAGCAGTGAGGGACAGGGGGTGCGGGGCAATCAGCCCCAGCATTTT.

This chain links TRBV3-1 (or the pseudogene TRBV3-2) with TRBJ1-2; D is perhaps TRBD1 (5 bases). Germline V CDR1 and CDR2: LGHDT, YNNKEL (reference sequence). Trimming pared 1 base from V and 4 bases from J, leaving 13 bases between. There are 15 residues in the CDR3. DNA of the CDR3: TGTGCCAGCAGCCAAGCTTTTGACAGAGGCTATGGCTACACCTTC. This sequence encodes CASSQAFDRGYGYTF.

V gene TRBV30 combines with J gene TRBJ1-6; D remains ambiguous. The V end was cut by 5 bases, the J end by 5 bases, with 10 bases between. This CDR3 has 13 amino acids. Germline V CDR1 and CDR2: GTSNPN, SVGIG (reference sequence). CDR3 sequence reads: CAWQESHNSPLHF. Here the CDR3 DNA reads TGTGCCTGGCAGGAATCACATAATTCACCCCTCCACTTT.

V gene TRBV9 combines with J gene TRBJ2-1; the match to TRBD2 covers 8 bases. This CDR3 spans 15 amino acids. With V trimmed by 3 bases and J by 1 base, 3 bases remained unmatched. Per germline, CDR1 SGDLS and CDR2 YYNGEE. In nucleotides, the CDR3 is TGTGCCAGCAGCGCGGGACTAGAGTCCTACAATGAGCAGTTCTTC. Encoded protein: CASSAGLESYNEQFF.

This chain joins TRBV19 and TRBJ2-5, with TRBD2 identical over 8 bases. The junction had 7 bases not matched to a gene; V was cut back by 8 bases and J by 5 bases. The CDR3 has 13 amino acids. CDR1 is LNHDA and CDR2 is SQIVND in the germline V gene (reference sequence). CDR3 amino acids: CASAGGAVETQYF. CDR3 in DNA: TGTGCCAGTGCGGGGGGCGCGGTGGAGACCCAGTACTTC.

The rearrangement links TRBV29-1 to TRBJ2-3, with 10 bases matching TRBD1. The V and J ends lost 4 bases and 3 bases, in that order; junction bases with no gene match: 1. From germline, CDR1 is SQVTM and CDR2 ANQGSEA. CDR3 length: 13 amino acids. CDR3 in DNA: TGCAGCGTTGGGACAGGGGGAACAGATACGCAGTATTTT. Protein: CSVGTGGTDTQYF.

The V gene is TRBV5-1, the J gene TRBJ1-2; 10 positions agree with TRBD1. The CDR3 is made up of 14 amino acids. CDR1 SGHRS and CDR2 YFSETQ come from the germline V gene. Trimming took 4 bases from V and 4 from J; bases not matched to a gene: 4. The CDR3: CASSPRQGAYGYTF. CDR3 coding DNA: TGCGCCAGCAGCCCCCGACAGGGGGCCTATGGCTACACCTTC.

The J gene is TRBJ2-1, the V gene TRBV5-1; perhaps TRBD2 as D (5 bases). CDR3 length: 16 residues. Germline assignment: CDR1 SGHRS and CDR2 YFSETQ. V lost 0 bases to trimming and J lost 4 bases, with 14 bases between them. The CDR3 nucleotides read TGCGCCAGCAGCTTGGAAACTAGTCGGCGGTACAATGAGCAGTTCTTC. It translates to CASSLETSRRYNEQFF.

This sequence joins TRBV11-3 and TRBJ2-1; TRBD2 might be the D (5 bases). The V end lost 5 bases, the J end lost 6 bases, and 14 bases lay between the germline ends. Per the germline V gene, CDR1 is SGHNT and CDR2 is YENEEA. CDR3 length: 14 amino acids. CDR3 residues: CASSKRGSGNEQFF. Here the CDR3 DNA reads TGTGCCAGCAGCAAACGGGGTTCGGGCAATGAGCAGTTCTTC.